One TCR beta chain is described in this entry. What it binds is not known. This sample is drawn from a study of cytomegalovirus exposure and HLA in healthy donors. The study's findings and limits: Association of a missense DCLRE1C variant with TCR beta V- and J-gene trimming was reported in a later analysis. In a later analysis, CMV-associated beta chains were mostly HLA-associated, it appeared.

Germline trimming cut 9 bases from V and 3 bases from J; bases unmatched to any gene: 5. Looked up from germline, CDR1 is SGHNT and CDR2 is YYREEE (reference sequence). The CDR3 consists of 12 residues. Primers included in the PCR were 60 Vbeta and 13 Jbeta primers. Profiling relied on immunoSEQ multiplex PCR, and the TCRdb table lists in-frame clones only, not all of them. The sample holds tens of thousands of clones; approximately 84% are singletons and the top ten take around 1.2%. The origin of this receptor is a girl aged 2-10 years in good health and CMV-seropositive. Sequencing was done on a sample of PBMCs. J is TRBJ1-1 and V is TRBV5-4; 7 bases line up with TRBD1. Written as DNA, the CDR3 is TGTGCCATCTATGACAGGGACACTGAAGCTTTCTTT. It is translated as CAIYDRDTEAFF.